One T cell receptor (beta chain) is described in this entry. The entry originates in a study of T cells in women clearing cervical HPV infection. TCRdb's copy holds only in-frame clones and misses some; the assay was immunoSEQ multiplex PCR. Its table lists tens of thousands of clones. Prevalent HPV16 infections were excluded; only incident single HPV16 infections included. Cervical HPV DNA detected by MY09/MY11 PCR, typed by dot-blot. The sequenced material came from blood buffy coat. The TCR originated in a woman between 18 and 70 years old with a cervical HPV16 infection that either progressed to CIN3+ or cleared (not recorded which).

The CDR3 loop reads CASSQRTTRTDTQYF. Partial CDR3 DNA: TGTGCCAGCAGCCAGAGGACTACCCGCACAGATACG. The V gene is TRBV13, the J gene TRBJ2-3, with TRBD2 as a possible D gene (6 bases). Coverage ceases 3 residues before the CDR3 finishes, and the germline J gene fills in the end. Germline CDR1 PRHDT, CDR2 FYEKMQ (reference sequence). The length of the CDR3 is 15 residues. With 5 bases removed from V and 1 base from J, the gap between germline ends came to 13 bases.